The subject of this entry is one T cell receptor (beta chain). This clone has only one observation. It lacks a known antigen. No clone much larger than this one lies a single base away; base qualities are absent. This sample is drawn from a study of T cell responses to AZD1222 COVID-19 vaccine (dated by TCRdb to about 2021). Some background on the complete study: TCR sequencing was performed for about 250 trial participants, of whom roughly 200 were given two doses of AZD1222 and around 25 were given two doses of MenACWY control vaccine. Trial participants were enrolled by age into 18-55, 56-69 and 70-plus year subgroups, with approximately 150, 28 and 58 TCR-sequenced participants respectively.

From the germline V gene, CDR1 is MNHNS and CDR2 is SASEGT. V lost 6 bases and J lost 5 bases; the stretch between them is 5 bases long. From its cysteine to its phenylalanine, the CDR3 spans 11 amino acids. This entry keeps only the CDR3 DNA: 33 bases, framed from base 1. Study-wide conclusions, independent of this receptor: No day 14 peak-response samples were available, so repertoires were characterized only after the peak T cell response. After two AZD1222 doses, spike-specific TCR breadth and depth were significantly higher than at day 0 and than in MenACWY recipients. In the small 56-69-year group, the increase in depth fell short of significance, most likely because of low power. Participants were mostly white British and included more females than males, and it was suggested by the authors that clonal diversity may have been underestimated. Vaccine-associated CD4 TCRs spanned the whole spike protein, with dominant responses in regions 160-218 and 743-854. Conclusions about previously exposed vaccinees are limited because only five or six AZD1222 recipients were SARS-CoV-2 seropositive at baseline. Reportedly, close to half of the unique spike-specific TCRs recognized epitopes lying outside the regions that are mutated in the B.1.351 and B.1.1.7 variants.

The CDR3 regions of human TCRbeta chains were analyzed by immunosequencing. Under the source paper's analysis protocol: Repertoire TCRs were checked for matches against a reference library of SARS-CoV-2-specific TCRs that had been generated using the MIRA antigen-specificity platform. Breadth meant the fraction of unique TCRs that were SARS-CoV-2-associated, whereas depth meant the fraction of total T cells that were SARS-CoV-2-associated. Using the MIRA data, each spike-specific TCR was mapped to the spike region that the TCR reacts to and placed in a CD4 or CD8 class. Log10-transformed breadth and depth values were compared by one-way ANOVA with Sidak's multiple comparisons tests. TCRdb holds this immuneACCESS table with in-frame rearrangements only. Some clones are missing; in checked studies, unresolved V genes explain under half, and the rest has no known cause. V and J calls and clone size are those listed in that table; D and trimming were worked out from the DNA. The sample yields some 130,000 clones; approximately 85% were counted once. In total, the top ten clones hold roughly 8.7% of the sample.

The time point label, read with the paper, signifies: about 28 days (+/-7) after the second vaccine dose. Reading the label with the study, this specimen's treatment or condition is: meningococcal conjugate vaccine given as trial control. The vaccinee samples were drawn from two UK trials, COV001 and COV002, one of which was a single-blind randomized controlled phase 2/3 trial testing AZD1222 (ChAdOx1 nCoV-19) in healthy adults. For TCRbeta chain sequencing, PBMC samples were collected from trial participants at day 0 and at day 28 after the second dose. The sequence derives from an adult who received the MenACWY meningococcal vaccine as a control. Here the chain combines TRBV6-1 and TRBJ2-1; no D gene is confidently identified. Sequences were derived from peripheral blood, sampled 28 days after the second dose of the MenACWY control vaccine. The sequence in DNA is TGTGCCAGCAGGGGGAACAATGAGCAGTTCTTC. It translates as CASRGNNEQFF.